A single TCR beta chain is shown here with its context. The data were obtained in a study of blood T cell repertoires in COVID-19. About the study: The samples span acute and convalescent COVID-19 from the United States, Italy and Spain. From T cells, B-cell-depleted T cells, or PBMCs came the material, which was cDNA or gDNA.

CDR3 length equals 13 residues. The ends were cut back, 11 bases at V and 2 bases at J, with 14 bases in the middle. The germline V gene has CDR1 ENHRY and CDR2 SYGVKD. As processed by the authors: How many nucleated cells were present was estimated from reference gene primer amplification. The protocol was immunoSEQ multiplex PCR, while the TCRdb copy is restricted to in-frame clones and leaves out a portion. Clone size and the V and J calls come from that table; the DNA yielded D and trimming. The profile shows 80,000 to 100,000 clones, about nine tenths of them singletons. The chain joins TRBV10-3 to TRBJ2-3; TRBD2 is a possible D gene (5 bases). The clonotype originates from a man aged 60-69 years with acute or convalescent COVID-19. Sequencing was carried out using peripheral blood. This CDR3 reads CAHRAADTDTQYF. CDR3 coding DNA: TGTGCCCACCGAGCAGCGGACACAGATACGCAGTATTTT.